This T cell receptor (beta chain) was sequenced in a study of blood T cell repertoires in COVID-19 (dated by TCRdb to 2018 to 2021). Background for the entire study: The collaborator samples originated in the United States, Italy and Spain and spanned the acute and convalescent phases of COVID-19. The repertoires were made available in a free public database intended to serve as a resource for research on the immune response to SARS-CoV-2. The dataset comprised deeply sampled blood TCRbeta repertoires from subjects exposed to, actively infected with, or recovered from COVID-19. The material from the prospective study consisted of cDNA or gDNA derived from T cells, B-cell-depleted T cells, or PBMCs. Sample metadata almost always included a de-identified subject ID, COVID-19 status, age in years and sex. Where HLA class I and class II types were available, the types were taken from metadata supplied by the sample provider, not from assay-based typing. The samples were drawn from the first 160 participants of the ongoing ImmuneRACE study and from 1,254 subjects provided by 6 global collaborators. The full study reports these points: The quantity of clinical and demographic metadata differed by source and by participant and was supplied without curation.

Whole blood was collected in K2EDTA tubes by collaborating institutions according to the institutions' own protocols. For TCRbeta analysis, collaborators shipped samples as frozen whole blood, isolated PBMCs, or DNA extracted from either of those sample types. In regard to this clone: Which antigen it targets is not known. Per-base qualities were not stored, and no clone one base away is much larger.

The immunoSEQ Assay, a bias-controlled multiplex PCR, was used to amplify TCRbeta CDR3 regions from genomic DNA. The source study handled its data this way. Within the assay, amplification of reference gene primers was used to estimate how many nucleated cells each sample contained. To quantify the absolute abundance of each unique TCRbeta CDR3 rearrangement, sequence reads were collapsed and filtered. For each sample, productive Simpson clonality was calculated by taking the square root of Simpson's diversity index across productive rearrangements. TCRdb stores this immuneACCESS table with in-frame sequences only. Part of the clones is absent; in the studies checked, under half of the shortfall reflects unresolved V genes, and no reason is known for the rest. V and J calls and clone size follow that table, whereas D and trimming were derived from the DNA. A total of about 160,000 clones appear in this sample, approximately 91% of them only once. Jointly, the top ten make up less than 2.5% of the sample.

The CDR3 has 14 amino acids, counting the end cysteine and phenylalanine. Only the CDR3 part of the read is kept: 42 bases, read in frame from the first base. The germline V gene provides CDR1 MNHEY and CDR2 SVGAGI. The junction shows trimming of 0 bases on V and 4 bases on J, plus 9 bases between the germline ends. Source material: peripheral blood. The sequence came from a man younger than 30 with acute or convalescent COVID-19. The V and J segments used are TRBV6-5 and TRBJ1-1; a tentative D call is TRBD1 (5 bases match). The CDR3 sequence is CASSYSRQLTEAFF. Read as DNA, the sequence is TGTGCCAGCAGTTACTCGAGACAGCTCACTGAAGCTTTCTTT.